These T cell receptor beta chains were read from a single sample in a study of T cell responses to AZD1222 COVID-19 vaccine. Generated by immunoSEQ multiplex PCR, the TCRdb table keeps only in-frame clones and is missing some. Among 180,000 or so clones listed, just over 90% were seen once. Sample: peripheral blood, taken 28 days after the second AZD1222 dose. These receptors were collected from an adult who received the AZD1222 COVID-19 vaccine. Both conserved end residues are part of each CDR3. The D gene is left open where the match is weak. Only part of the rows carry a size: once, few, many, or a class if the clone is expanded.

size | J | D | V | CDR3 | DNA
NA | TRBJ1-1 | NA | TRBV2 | CASSEASGRVNTEAFF | TGTGCCAGCAGTGAAGCGTCAGGGCGGGTGAACACTGAAGCTTTCTTT
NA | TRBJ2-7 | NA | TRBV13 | CASSLGPPPSASYEQYF | TGTGCCAGCAGCTTAGGACCCCCTCCTAGCGCCTCCTACGAGCAGTACTTC
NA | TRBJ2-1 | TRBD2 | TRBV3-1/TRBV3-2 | CASSQSRTSGRYNEQFF | TGTGCCAGCAGCCAGAGTCGGACTAGCGGGAGGTACAATGAGCAGTTCTTC
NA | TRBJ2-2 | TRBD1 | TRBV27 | CASRLDRPWGGELFF | TGTGCCAGCAGATTGGACAGGCCCTGGGGCGGGGAGCTGTTTTTT
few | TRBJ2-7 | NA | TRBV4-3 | CASSQRLIDEQYF | TGCGCCAGCAGCCAACGCCTTATTGACGAGCAGTACTTC
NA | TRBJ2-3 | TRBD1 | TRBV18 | CASSPTGVRTDTQYF | TGTGCCAGCTCTCCCACAGGGGTTAGGACAGATACGCAGTATTTT
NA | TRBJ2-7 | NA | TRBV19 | CASSIDRQGGEQYF | TGTGCCAGTAGTATAGATCGGCAGGGCGGCGAGCAGTACTTC
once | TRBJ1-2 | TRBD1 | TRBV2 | CASSVGSGGIYGYTF | TGTGCCAGCAGTGTAGGGTCAGGGGGTATCTATGGCTACACCTTC
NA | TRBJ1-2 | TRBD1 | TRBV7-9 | CASSPGTDRRGYYGYTF | TGTGCCAGCAGCCCGGGGACAGATCGACGGGGATATTATGGCTACACCTTC
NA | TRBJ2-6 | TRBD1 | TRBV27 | CATRTGATGANVLTF | TGTGCCACCCGGACAGGGGCTACTGGGGCCAACGTCCTGACTTTC
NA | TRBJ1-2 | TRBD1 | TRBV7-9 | CASSLMGQGDGYTF | TGTGCCAGCAGCTTAATGGGACAGGGGGATGGCTACACCTTC
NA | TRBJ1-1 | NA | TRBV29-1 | CSVAIRTEAFF | TGCAGCGTTGCAATCCGCACTGAAGCTTTCTTT
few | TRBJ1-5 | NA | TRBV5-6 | CASSLIGSNQPQHF | TGTGCCAGCAGCTTAATAGGTAGCAATCAGCCCCAGCATTTT
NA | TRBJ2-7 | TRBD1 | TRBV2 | CASGGDRGYEQYF | TGTGCCAGCGGCGGGGACAGGGGATACGAGCAGTACTTC
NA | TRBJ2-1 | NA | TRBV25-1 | CASSEWVEQFF | TGTGCCAGCAGTGAATGGGTTGAGCAGTTCTTC
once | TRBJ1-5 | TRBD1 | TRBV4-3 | CASSQTLDRAAQPQHF | TGCGCCAGCAGCCAAACTCTGGACAGGGCGGCCCAGCCCCAGCATTTT
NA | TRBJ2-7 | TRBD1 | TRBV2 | CASSPGQGAYEQYF | TGTGCCAGCAGCCCGGGACAGGGGGCTTACGAGCAGTACTTC
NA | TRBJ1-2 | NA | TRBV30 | CAWGRGWGYTF | TGTGCCTGGGGCCGTGGATGGGGCTACACCTTC
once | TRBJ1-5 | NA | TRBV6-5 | CASRASGSNQPQHF | TGTGCCAGCAGAGCCTCGGGTAGCAATCAGCCCCAGCATTTT
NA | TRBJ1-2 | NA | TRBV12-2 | CASRLEGLASGGTF | TGTGCAAGTCGCTTAGAAGGCCTGGCGTCAGGGGGCACCTTC
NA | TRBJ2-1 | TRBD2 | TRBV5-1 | CASSLGSGGSLSSYNEQFF | TGCGCCAGCAGCTTGGGTTCGGGGGGGTCCCTCAGCTCCTACAATGAGCAGTTCTTC
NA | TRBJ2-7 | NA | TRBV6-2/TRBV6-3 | CASSWTETYEQYF | TGTGCCAGCAGTTGGACAGAAACCTACGAGCAGTACTTC
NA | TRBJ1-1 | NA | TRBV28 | CASSLGVAYTVGANTEAFF | TGTGCCAGCAGTTTAGGGGTTGCCTATACCGTCGGGGCCAACACTGAAGCTTTCTTT
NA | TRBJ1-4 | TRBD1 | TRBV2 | CASTPTRQGGEKLFF | TGTGCCAGCACCCCTACTCGACAGGGGGGTGAAAAACTGTTTTTT
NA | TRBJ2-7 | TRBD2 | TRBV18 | CASSPSGGRYEQYF | TGTGCCAGCTCACCCTCGGGGGGGCGGTACGAGCAGTACTTC
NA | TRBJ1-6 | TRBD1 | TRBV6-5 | CASTFQGGPSPLHF | TGTGCCAGCACCTTCCAGGGGGGGCCCTCACCCCTCCACTTT
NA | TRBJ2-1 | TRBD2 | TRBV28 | CASSFSGSPYNEQFF | TGTGCCAGCAGTTTTAGCGGGAGTCCATACAATGAGCAGTTCTTC
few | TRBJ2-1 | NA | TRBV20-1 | CSAGLGYEQFF | TGCAGTGCTGGATTAGGGTATGAGCAGTTCTTC
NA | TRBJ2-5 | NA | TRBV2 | CASSERHRGGQETQYF | TGTGCCAGCAGTGAAAGGCACAGGGGAGGCCAAGAGACCCAGTACTTC
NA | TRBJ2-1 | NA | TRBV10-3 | CAAYGVPFRNEQFF | TGTGCCGCCTACGGGGTTCCGTTCAGGAATGAGCAGTTCTTC
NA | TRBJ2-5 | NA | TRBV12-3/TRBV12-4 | CASGRTAQETQYF | TGTGCCAGCGGAAGGACAGCCCAAGAGACCCAGTACTTC
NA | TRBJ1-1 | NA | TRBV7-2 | CASSWGRNTEAFF | TGTGCCAGCAGCTGGGGCCGGAACACTGAAGCTTTCTTT
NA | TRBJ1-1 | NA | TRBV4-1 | CASSQPNTEMNTEAFF | TGCGCCAGCAGCCAACCGAATACCGAGATGAACACTGAAGCTTTCTTT
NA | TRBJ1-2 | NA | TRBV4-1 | CASSQDRAASYGYTF | TGCGCCAGCAGCCAAGATCGGGCAGCTTCTTATGGCTACACCTTC
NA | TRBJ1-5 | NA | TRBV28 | CASTRGAGRNQPQHF | TGTGCCAGCACCCGGGGGGCAGGGCGCAATCAGCCCCAGCATTTT
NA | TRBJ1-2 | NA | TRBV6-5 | CASSYTKNYGYTF | TGTGCCAGCAGTTACACAAAAAACTATGGCTACACCTTC
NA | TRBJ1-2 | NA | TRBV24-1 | CATSDDGYGYTF | TGTGCCACCAGTGACGACGGCTATGGCTACACCTTC
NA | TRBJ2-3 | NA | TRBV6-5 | CASSPRPSSTDTQYF | TGTGCCAGCAGCCCGAGGCCCTCTAGCACAGATACGCAGTATTTT
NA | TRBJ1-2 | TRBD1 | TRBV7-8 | CASSVTGGHGYTF | TGTGCCAGCAGCGTGACAGGGGGCCATGGCTACACCTTC
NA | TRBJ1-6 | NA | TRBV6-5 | CASSPAQGYSPLHF | TGTGCCAGCAGTCCGGCTCAAGGCTATTCACCCCTCCACTTT
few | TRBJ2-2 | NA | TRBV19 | CASSINTGPSGELFF | TGTGCCAGTAGTATTAATACGGGACCCTCCGGGGAGCTGTTTTTT
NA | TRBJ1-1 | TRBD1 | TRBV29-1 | CAVGRGGAMVETEAFF | TGCGCTGTAGGCAGGGGGGGCGCGATGGTGGAGACTGAAGCTTTCTTT
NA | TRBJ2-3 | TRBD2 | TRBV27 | CASGRGGTDTQYF | TGTGCCAGCGGCCGGGGGGGCACAGATACGCAGTATTTT
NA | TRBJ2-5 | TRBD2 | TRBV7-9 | CASSKRGAQETQYF | TGTGCCAGCAGTAAGCGGGGAGCCCAAGAGACCCAGTACTTC
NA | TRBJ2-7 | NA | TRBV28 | CASRYGSSYEQYF | TGTGCCAGCAGGTACGGGAGCTCCTACGAGCAGTACTTC
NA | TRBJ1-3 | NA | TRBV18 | CASSPVGGSSGNTIYF | TGTGCCAGCTCACCGGTTGGGGGCTCCTCTGGAAACACCATATATTTT
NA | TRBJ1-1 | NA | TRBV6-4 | CASSAEKNTEAFF | TGTGCCAGCTCGGCCGAGAAGAACACTGAAGCTTTCTTT
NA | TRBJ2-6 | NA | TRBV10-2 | CASRPDQGISGANVLTF | TGCGCCAGCAGGCCCGACCAGGGGATATCTGGGGCCAACGTCCTGACTTTC